The source of this TCR beta chain is a study of blood T cell repertoires in COVID-19. Study-level background: In each case, the material was cDNA or gDNA derived from T cells, B-cell-depleted T cells, or PBMCs.

CDR3 length: 17 amino acids. Trimming took 0 bases from V and 0 from J; bases not matched to a gene: 7. CDR1 and CDR2 from the germline V gene are SGDLS and YYNGEE. Authors' data handling: Amplification from reference gene primers served as the basis for estimated nucleated cell counts. TCRdb's copy holds only in-frame clones and misses some; the assay was immunoSEQ multiplex PCR. The DNA gave D and trimming, while V, J and clone size come from that table. This table has 50,000 to 60,000 clones, approximately 90% appearing once. The origin of this receptor is a man aged 35 to 55 with acute or convalescent COVID-19. The sample was peripheral blood. The chain links TRBV9 to TRBJ2-3, with 7 bases fitting TRBD2. The CDR3 region is CASSVDQSSGSTDTQYF. In DNA form, the CDR3 reads TGTGCCAGCAGCGTAGATCAGTCTAGCGGTAGCACAGATACGCAGTATTTT.